These 9 T cell receptor beta chains came from one sample sequenced in a study of T cell responses to AZD1222 COVID-19 vaccine (dated by TCRdb to the early 2020s). Libraries were made using the immunoSEQ multiplex PCR assay. TCRdb re-hosts the immuneACCESS table, in-frame sequences only. Its copies lack some clones; in the studies checked, an unresolved V gene accounts for under half of them, and the cause for the rest is not known. The sample contains tens of thousands of clones, over 75% of them found a single time. The leading ten clones occupy approximately 10% of the sample. Explained via the paper, the time point label denotes: baseline before first vaccination. The sample was peripheral blood, taken on day 0 of AZD1222 vaccination. These receptors all stem from an adult in good health.

The V and J genes are TRBV7-3 and TRBJ1-1; D is possibly TRBD1 (6 bases). This CDR3 spans 15 amino acids. Germline-derived CDR1 and CDR2 are SGHTA and FQGTGA. V was pared by 5 bases and J by 0 bases, with 13 bases between. The CDR3 reads CASSPWTVMNTEAFF. DNA of the CDR3: TGTGCCAGCAGCCCGTGGACAGTAATGAACACTGAAGCTTTCTTT.

The chain carries TRBV19 and TRBJ2-7, with D maybe TRBD1 (5 bases). Between the trimmed V and J ends, which lost 6 bases and 1 base, there was a span of 13 bases. Per the germline V gene, CDR1 is LNHDA and CDR2 is SQIVND (reference sequence). This CDR3 is built from 14 residues. The CDR3 reads CASSPTTVSYEQYF. The DNA of the CDR3 is TGTGCCAGTAGCCCTACGACAGTTTCCTACGAGCAGTACTTC.

The chain is built from TRBV30 and TRBJ1-1; no firm D call. The CDR3 runs to 11 residues. Germline CDR1 GTSNPN, CDR2 SVGIG (reference sequence). Between the trimmed V and J ends, which lost 3 bases and 11 bases, there was a span of 13 bases. The DNA for the CDR3 is TGTGCCTGGAGGAAGTCCGTGAGGGCTTTCTTT. This translates into CAWRKSVRAFF.

The chain joins TRBV20-1 to TRBJ1-2, with D hard to call. This CDR3 contains 11 residues. Germline V gene data show CDR1 as DFQATT and CDR2 as SNEGSKA (reference sequence). V lost 2 bases to trimming and J lost 1 base, with 2 bases between them. The CDR3 here is CSARNNYGYTF. As DNA, the CDR3 is TGCAGTGCTAGAAATAACTATGGCTACACCTTC.

This clone was recorded once. The V and J genes are TRBV5-1 and TRBJ1-2; perhaps TRBD1 as D (5 bases). V was pared by 0 bases and J by 4 bases, with 13 bases between. CDR3 size: 15 residues. Germline assignment: CDR1 SGHRS and CDR2 YFSETQ. The CDR3 here is CASSLVAGESYGYTF. The DNA for the CDR3 is TGCGCCAGCAGCTTGGTGGCGGGGGAGTCCTATGGCTACACCTTC.

The V gene is TRBV18, the J gene TRBJ1-4, with 8 bases fitting TRBD1. Trimming at V came to 8 bases and at J to 8 bases, leaving 10 bases not matched to a gene. The CDR3 runs to 14 residues. Germline CDR1 KGHSH, CDR2 LQKENI. The CDR3 coding sequence is TGTGCCAGCGCTCCTGGACAGGGAGGGGAAAAACTGTTTTTT. This codes for CASAPGQGGEKLFF.

The chain uses TRBV23-1 and TRBJ2-4; TRBD2 might be the D (5 bases). TRBV23-1 is assigned to the ORF class and has an uncertain function. This CDR3 is 18 amino acids long. The V end was cut by 2 bases, the J end by 6 bases, with 23 bases between. The CDR3, as DNA: TGCGCCAGCAGTCAAGTAAAAGGGTTGGGCCCTGCGGGAAACATTCAGTACTTC. Translation gives CASSQVKGLGPAGNIQYF.

This chain joins TRBV18 and TRBJ2-3; D gene unclear. Trimming took off 3 bases at V and 4 bases at J, with 11 bases between the two ends. This CDR3 is built from 14 residues. Germline V gene data show CDR1 as KGHSH and CDR2 as LQKENI. The CDR3 loop is CASSPFPRSDTQYF. The CDR3 DNA follows: TGTGCCAGCTCACCTTTCCCGCGCTCAGATACGCAGTATTTT. The variable domain in full, with the rest retrieved from reference TRBV18 and TRBJ2-3, is NAGVMQNPRHLVRRRGQEARLRCSPMKGHSHVYWYRQLPEEGLKFMVYLQKENIIDESGMPKERFSAEFPKEGPSILRIQQVVRGDSAAYFCASSPFPRSDTQYFGPGTRLTVL.

This chain links TRBV7-2 with TRBJ1-5, with 11 bases that match TRBD1. CDR1 is SGHTA, CDR2 FQGNSA, per germline. Losses at the gene ends were 5 bases for V and 7 bases for J; bases not matched to a gene: 4. This CDR3 spans 14 amino acids. Here the CDR3 DNA reads TGTGCCAGCAGCCGGGACAGGGGGTTACAGCCCCAGCATTTT. Translated: CASSRDRGLQPQHF.